The 19 T cell receptor beta chains presented below share a single source sample, sequenced in a study of blood T cell repertoires in COVID-19. The protocol was immunoSEQ multiplex PCR, while the TCRdb copy is restricted to in-frame clones and leaves out a portion. The sample records about 100,000 clones, around four fifths being singletons. Material: peripheral blood. The receptor set was obtained from a man between 50 and 59 years old with active or convalescent COVID-19.

This chain joins TRBV7-8 and TRBJ2-1; 9 bases match TRBD2. Unmatched junction bases numbered 16, after V lost 1 base and J lost 9 bases. CDR3 length: 18 residues. Germline loops: CDR1 SGHVS, CDR2 FQNEAQ. The CDR3: CASSLVGLAGVSGAEQFF. DNA for the CDR3: TGTGCCAGCAGCTTAGTGGGGTTAGCGGGAGTCTCTGGTGCTGAGCAGTTCTTC. The full variable domain, with the rest looked up from reference TRBV7-8 and TRBJ2-1, is GAGVSQSPRYKVAKRGQDVALRCDPISGHVSLFWYQQALGQGPEFLTYFQNEAQLDKSGLPSDRFFAERPEGSVSTLKIQRTQQEDSAVYLCASSLVGLAGVSGAEQFFGPGTRLTVL.

This chain links TRBV6-7 with TRBJ2-3; 8 bases map to TRBD2. TRBV6-7 is marked as an open reading frame, function uncertain. The J segment lost 3 bases and the V segment lost 0 bases, leaving 8 bases of the junction unmatched. The CDR3 extends over 17 amino acids. CDR3 loop: CASSYSHLAGGTDTQYF. The CDR3 DNA sequence: TGTGCCAGCAGTTACTCCCACCTAGCGGGTGGGACAGATACGCAGTATTTT.

This clone has just a few counts. The rearrangement links TRBV29-1 to TRBJ2-3, with TRBD1 identical over 10 bases. V lost 6 bases, J lost 1 base, and 4 bases stayed unmatched. CDR1 and CDR2 (germline): SQVTM, ANQGSEA. The CDR3 is 14 residues long. The CDR3 region is CSVDRGLGTDTQYF. For the CDR3, the DNA is TGCAGCGTAGACAGGGGGCTAGGCACAGATACGCAGTATTTT.

V gene TRBV6-5 combines with J gene TRBJ2-7; D possibly corresponds to TRBD2 (6 bases). Per germline, CDR1 MNHEY and CDR2 SVGAGI. V was shortened by 10 bases and J by 4 bases, with 17 bases between the two germline ends. The CDR3 sequence is 13 residues long. The CDR3 sequence is CATVGPSEYEQYF. The CDR3 coding sequence is TGTGCCACCGTAGGGCCTAGCGAGTACGAGCAGTACTTC.

The V call is TRBV6-1, the J call TRBJ1-2; tentative D call: TRBD1 (6 bases). CDR1 MNHNS and CDR2 SASEGT come from the germline V gene. The CDR3 totals 17 residues. Trimming removed 2 bases at V and 5 bases at J, with 21 bases between. The CDR3 DNA is TGTGCCAGCAGTGAAAACGTCGGGACACAGGGAATTTATGGCTACACCTTC. Translated: CASSENVGTQGIYGYTF.

This clone showed up just once. The genes are TRBV3-1 (or the pseudogene TRBV3-2) and TRBJ1-5; D uncertain. CDR3 length: 15 residues. V lost 3 bases and J lost 7, with 16 bases in between. The germline V gene has CDR1 LGHDT and CDR2 YNNKEL (reference sequence). CDR3 sequence: CASSQFSSGDQPQHF. The CDR3, as DNA: TGTGCCAGCAGCCAGTTCTCAAGCGGTGACCAGCCCCAGCATTTT.

The chain joins TRBV5-5 to TRBJ1-2; 7 bases map to TRBD1. The V gene end was trimmed by 1 base and the J gene end by 8 bases; junction bases not matched to a gene: 5. Looked up from germline, CDR1 is SGHKS and CDR2 is YYEKEE (reference sequence). This CDR3 spans 13 amino acids. The CDR3 sequence: CASSLTGERGYTF. CDR3 sequence (DNA): TGTGCCAGCAGCTTGACAGGGGAAAGAGGCTACACCTTC.

This clone was seen a few times. This chain connects TRBV11-2 to TRBJ1-1; no clear D gene. V was cut by 4 bases and J by 1 base, with 7 bases left in between. CDR3 length: 13 residues. From germline, CDR1 is SGHAT and CDR2 FQNNGV. The CDR3 region is CASSSTRNTEAFF. The CDR3 region has the DNA TGTGCCAGCAGCTCCACAAGGAACACTGAAGCTTTCTTT.

The chain links TRBV7-3 to TRBJ1-1; D ambiguous. CDR3 length: 13 residues. The germline CDR1 and CDR2 sequences are SGHTA and FQGTGA. V was clipped by 4 bases and J by 7 bases, with 13 bases between them. The chain's CDR3 is CASSSGIKSEAFF. CDR3 nucleotide sequence: TGTGCCAGCAGCTCGGGAATTAAGAGTGAAGCTTTCTTT.

This chain connects TRBV3-1 (or the pseudogene TRBV3-2) to TRBJ2-2, with TRBD2 matching 13 bases. Unmatched junction bases numbered 6, after V lost 5 bases and J lost 3 bases. CDR3 length: 17 residues. Germline values: CDR1 LGHDT, CDR2 YNNKEL (reference sequence). The DNA for the CDR3 is TGTGCCAGCAGCTCCTGGACTAGCGGGAGATACACCGGGGAGCTGTTTTTT. It translates to CASSSWTSGRYTGELFF.

J is TRBJ2-1 and V is TRBV5-1; 11 nucleotides line up with TRBD2. Germline CDR1 SGHRS, CDR2 YFSETQ. Trimming at V came to 6 bases and at J to 4 bases, leaving 6 bases not matched to a gene. The CDR3 length is 15 residues. This chain's CDR3 is CASTFGLAGYNEQFF. As DNA, the CDR3 is TGCGCCAGCACATTTGGACTAGCGGGTTACAATGAGCAGTTCTTC. Looking up the rest from reference TRBV5-1 and TRBJ2-1 gives the full variable domain: KAGVTQTPRYLIKTRGQQVTLSCSPISGHRSVSWYQQTPGQGLQFLFEYFSETQRNKGNFPGRFSGRQFSNSRSEMNVSTLELGDSALYLCASTFGLAGYNEQFFGPGTRLTVL.

The chain recombines TRBV24-1 with TRBJ2-2; unclear D gene. The CDR3 contains 15 residues. Germline CDR1 KGHDR, CDR2 SFDVKD. V was shortened by 6 bases and J by 3 bases, with 13 bases between the two germline ends. CDR3 region: CATSPDRVDTGELFF. The CDR3 DNA is TGTGCCACCAGTCCCGACCGGGTGGACACCGGGGAGCTGTTTTTT.

This clone showed up just a few times. The chain couples TRBV24-1 to TRBJ2-3; 8 positions agree with TRBD1. Germline-derived CDR1 and CDR2 are KGHDR and SFDVKD. Trimming cost V 4 bases and J 4 bases; bases outside gene matches: 9. The CDR3 extends over 16 amino acids. CDR3 amino acids: CATSDPAGGAADTQYF. CDR3 nucleotide sequence: TGTGCCACCAGTGACCCCGCAGGGGGCGCAGCAGATACGCAGTATTTT.

The J gene is TRBJ2-2, the V gene TRBV7-8; 9 nucleotides line up with TRBD1. Trimming cost V 5 bases and J 7 bases; bases outside gene matches: 8. The CDR3 totals 15 residues. Germline assignment: CDR1 SGHVS and CDR2 FQNEAQ. CDR3 sequence: CASSPGQGEVGELFF. The CDR3 coding sequence is TGTGCCAGCAGCCCGGGACAGGGAGAGGTCGGGGAGCTGTTTTTT.

The chain has TRBV5-8 and TRBJ2-7; 7 nucleotides match TRBD1. With 1 base clipped from V and 1 base from J, the junction kept 14 bases outside the gene matches. Germline assignment: CDR1 SGHTS and CDR2 YDEGEE. This CDR3 contains 18 residues. The CDR3 nucleotides read TGTGCCAGCAGCTTGCCCTGGGACAGTCGGGTAGTGTCCTACGAGCAGTACTTC. Its protein is CASSLPWDSRVVSYEQYF.

J is TRBJ1-5 and V is TRBV11-2; D is undetermined. CDR1 and CDR2 from the germline V gene are SGHAT and FQNNGV. CDR3 size: 16 residues. With 5 bases removed from V and 0 bases from J, the gap between germline ends came to 14 bases. CDR3 sequence: CASSTRTEDSNQPQHF. The CDR3 DNA sequence: TGTGCCAGCAGCACCAGGACTGAAGATAGCAATCAGCCCCAGCATTTT.

In its sample, this clone was seen a few times. The CDR3 protein is CASKRGRGQGSSHGYTF. CDR3 bases: TGTGCCAGCAAAAGAGGGAGGGGTCAGGGTTCTTCACATGGCTACACCTTC. This chain links TRBV27 with TRBJ1-2; a weak D match, TRBD1 (5 bases). V gave up 7 bases and J gave up 6 bases, with 27 bases separating them. Germline assignment: CDR1 MNHEY and CDR2 SMNVEV (reference sequence). The CDR3 is 17 residues long.

The chain is built from TRBV12-5 and TRBJ2-2, with D possibly being TRBD2 (5 bases). V dropped 6 bases and J dropped 6 bases, with 8 bases sitting between them. CDR1 is LGHNT, CDR2 FRNRAP, per germline. CDR3 length: 12 amino acids. The CDR3 DNA is TGTGCTAGTGGACGGGAAGCCGGGGAGCTGTTTTTT. Translation gives CASGREAGELFF. Variable domain in full (rest from reference TRBV12-5 and TRBJ2-2): DARVTQTPRHKVTEMGQEVTMRCQPILGHNTVFWYRQTMMQGLELLAYFRNRAPLDDSGMPKDRFSAEMPDATLATLKIQPSEPRDSAVYFCASGREAGELFFGEGSRLTVL.

The chain uses TRBV30 and TRBJ2-1, with TRBD2 matching over 7 bases. Germline CDR1 GTSNPN, CDR2 SVGIG (reference sequence). The CDR3 has 13 amino acids. V trimming: 6 bases; J trimming: 4 bases; junction bases outside the gene matches: 6. The chain's CDR3 is CACRPGLYNEQFF. Here the CDR3 DNA reads TGTGCCTGCAGACCGGGACTATACAATGAGCAGTTCTTC.